The TCR beta chain under discussion was sequenced for a study of blood T cell repertoires in COVID-19. Looking at the study overall: Samples came from the United States, Italy and Spain, spanning acute and convalescent COVID-19.

Libraries were prepared by immunoSEQ multiplex PCR; TCRdb keeps only in-frame clonotypes and omits some of them. The sample consists of more than 100,000 clones, about 85% of them appearing once. Germline CDR1 and CDR2: SNHLY and FYNNEI. Trimming pared 2 bases from V and 8 bases from J, leaving 18 bases between. This CDR3 region has 15 residues. The sample comprised peripheral blood. This TCR derives from a man at least 80 years old with acute or convalescent COVID-19. The rearrangement links TRBV2 to TRBJ1-2; D unclear. CDR3 nucleotide sequence: TGTGCCAGCAGTGAAAATCGGGAACTTCTTTACGGCTACACCTTC. It specifies CASSENRELLYGYTF.